One and the same sample provided the 32 T cell receptor beta chains below, sequenced in a study of low-dose radiotherapy and immunotherapy resistance in tumors. cDNA synthesis used a TRAV/TRBV-specific primer set for both chains. A constant-region primer paired with the V-primer adapter amplified TCRs over approximately 19 PCR cycles. Via MiXCR, TCRdb re-called the reads, giving one row per CDR3 protein. The sample includes nearly 95,000 distinct CDR3 sequences, 9.4% of them seen just once. The time point here: before trial treatment. The material sequenced was PBMCs, taken before treatment. The receptor set was obtained from a male donor with prostate cancer.

In this sample, this clonotype turned up many times. The chain couples TRBV6-5 to TRBJ1-2, with TRBD1 matching 10 bases. The CDR3 extends over 17 amino acids. From germline, CDR1 is MNHEY and CDR2 SVGAGI. The J segment lost 1 base and the V segment lost 6 bases, leaving 11 bases of the junction unmatched. In DNA, the CDR3 is TGTGCCAGCAGCCTTGGGACAGGGGCACAAATTAACTATGGCTACACCTTC. Its protein product is CASSLGTGAQINYGYTF.

This clonotype was picked up many times. V is TRBV20-1 and J is TRBJ1-1, with 9 bases lining up with TRBD1. The CDR3 runs 13 residues. V trimming: 6 bases; J trimming: 5 bases; junction bases outside the gene matches: 7. The germline CDR1 and CDR2 sequences are DFQATT and SNEGSKA (reference sequence). The CDR3 DNA reads TGCAGTGCCTTTACAGGGGGCGGGACTGAAGCTTTCTTT. Protein sequence: CSAFTGGGTEAFF.

This clonotype has at least ten counts. The chain links TRBV6-5 to TRBJ1-4, with D perhaps matching TRBD1 (5 bases). This CDR3 spans 13 amino acids. Germline V gene lookup returns CDR1 MNHEY and CDR2 SVGAGI. V lost 2 bases and J 11 bases, leaving 12 bases between the germline ends. The DNA of the CDR3 is TGTGCCAGCAGTTACGAGAGGGGAACCAAACTGTTTTTT. As protein: CASSYERGTKLFF.

This clonotype was seen at least ten times. This chain joins TRBV11-3 and TRBJ2-1; D might be TRBD1 (5 bases). The germline V gene encodes CDR1 SGHNT and CDR2 YENEEA. The length of the CDR3 is 16 residues. V was cut by 5 bases and J by 3 bases, with 17 bases left in between. CDR3: CASSPSGAVNYNEQFF. The CDR3 region has the DNA TGTGCCAGCAGCCCTAGTGGGGCGGTCAACTACAATGAGCAGTTCTTC.

This clonotype came up many times. The V call is TRBV2, the J call TRBJ2-1; TRBD2 matches at 8 bases. J was trimmed by 6 bases and V by 7 bases; bases with no gene match: 2. The CDR3 spans 12 residues. Germline CDR1 reads SNHLY; CDR2 reads FYNNEI. The DNA for the CDR3 is TGTGCCAGCAAACGGGAGGGCAATGAGCAGTTCTTC. The encoded protein is CASKREGNEQFF.

This clonotype was counted ten times or more. The chain couples TRBV19 to TRBJ1-5, with D maybe TRBD1 (6 bases). This CDR3 has 15 amino acids. Germline V lookup: CDR1 LNHDA, CDR2 SQIVND (reference sequence). V was pared by 0 bases and J by 3 bases, with 9 bases between. CDR3 sequence (DNA): TGTGCCAGTAGTATAGATACAGGGCTCAATCAGCCCCAGCATTTT. Translating it yields CASSIDTGLNQPQHF.

This sequence joins TRBV7-2 and TRBJ2-7; 8 nucleotides agree with TRBD1. V gave up 2 bases and J gave up 3 bases; unmatched junction bases: 3. This CDR3 region has 14 residues. The V gene's germline CDR1 is SGHTA and CDR2 FQGNSA. CDR3 coding DNA: TGTGCCAGCAGCTTACAACAGGGGGTCTACGAGCAGTACTTC. Translation gives CASSLQQGVYEQYF.

V usage is TRBV4-1 and J usage is TRBJ1-2, with D perhaps matching TRBD1 (5 bases). Germline V CDR1 and CDR2: MGHRA, YSYEKL. This CDR3 region has 17 residues. Trimming shortened V by 0 bases and J by 7 bases, and 21 bases separated the two germline ends. CDR3 region: CASSQDSYGGTVAGYTF. CDR3 nucleotide sequence: TGCGCCAGCAGCCAAGATTCATATGGAGGGACGGTAGCTGGCTACACCTTC.

This clonotype was recorded at least ten times. This sequence joins TRBV20-1 and TRBJ2-1; 7 nucleotides align to TRBD2. The CDR3 is made up of 14 amino acids. Germline assignment: CDR1 DFQATT and CDR2 SNEGSKA (reference sequence). Trimming at V came to 6 bases and at J to 7 bases, leaving 12 bases not matched to a gene. CDR3 coding DNA: TGCAGTGCCAGTCCGGGACCCGGGGGGAATGAGCAGTTCTTC. Translating it yields CSASPGPGGNEQFF.

In this sample, this clonotype turned up many times. The gene calls are TRBV9 and TRBJ2-1, with 9 bases matching TRBD2. CDR3 size: 15 residues. The germline V gene has CDR1 SGDLS and CDR2 YYNGEE. V was pared by 4 bases and J by 5 bases, with 7 bases of the junction left unmatched. In DNA, the CDR3 is TGTGCCAGCAGCCCCCAGGCGGGAGGGAACAATGAGCAGTTCTTC. Protein: CASSPQAGGNNEQFF.

This clonotype was seen ten or more times. At one of its ends the junction is not consistent with the germline gene, which may arise from a read error. The chain uses TRBV7-9 and TRBJ2-5; TRBD1 might be the D (7 bases). The CDR3 spans 15 residues. Germline V gene data show CDR1 as SEHNR and CDR2 as FQNEAQ (reference sequence). The CDR3 region is CASSLAPGQQETQYF. The DNA for the CDR3 is TGTGCCAGCAGCCTAGCGCCGGGACAGCAAGAGACCCAGTACTTC. Full variable domain (rest looked up from reference TRBV7-9 and TRBJ2-5): DTGVSQNPRHKITKRGQNVTFRCDPISEHNRLYWYRQTLGQGPEFLTYFQNEAQLEKSRLLSDRFSAERPKGSFSTLEIQRTEQGDSAMYLCASSLAPGQQETQYFGPGTRLLVL.

This clonotype was seen at least ten times. This chain joins TRBV20-1 and TRBJ2-1; 9 bases match TRBD2. V dropped 2 bases and J dropped 9; count of bases not matched to a gene: 14. Germline V gives CDR1 DFQATT, CDR2 SNEGSKA (reference sequence). CDR3 length: 16 residues. CDR3 residues: CSARIVGSGSSGEQFF. CDR3 in DNA: TGCAGTGCTAGAATCGTGGGTAGCGGGAGCAGCGGTGAGCAGTTCTTC.

This clonotype has a count of ten or more. The chain combines TRBV7-9 with TRBJ1-3; no reliable D call. The germline gives CDR1 SEHNR, CDR2 FQNEAQ (reference sequence). This CDR3 spans 14 amino acids. V dropped 0 bases and J dropped 0 bases, with 3 bases sitting between them. CDR3 coding DNA: TGTGCCAGCAGCTTAGCAGACTCTGGAAACACCATATATTTT. Protein product: CASSLADSGNTIYF.

This clonotype has a count of ten or more. The chain carries TRBV7-2 and TRBJ2-1; tentative D call: TRBD1 (6 bases). Germline CDR1 and CDR2: SGHTA and FQGNSA. V lost 4 bases to trimming and J lost 4 bases, with 17 bases between them. There are 16 residues in the CDR3. This CDR3 is CASSSRVAQGYNEQFF. The CDR3, as DNA: TGTGCCAGCAGCTCAAGGGTGGCGCAGGGGTACAATGAGCAGTTCTTC.

This clonotype came up many times. The rearrangement joins TRBV7-8 to TRBJ2-7, with a weak D call TRBD1 (6 bases). V lost 5 bases to trimming and J lost 2 bases, with 25 bases between them. Germline CDR1 is SGHVS and CDR2 is FQNEAQ. The CDR3 consists of 18 residues. The CDR3 loop reads CASSLRTDPRIGTYEQYF. CDR3 bases: TGTGCCAGCAGCCTCCGGACAGACCCTAGAATAGGGACCTACGAGCAGTACTTC.

Of note for this clonotype: A clone one base away is much larger, so this may be a read error. The CDR3 nucleotides are TGTGCCAGCAGTCACGGACTAGCGGGATCATTGAATGAGCAGTTCTTC. It codes for CASSHGLAGSLNEQFF. The V and J genes are TRBV28 and TRBJ2-1, with 12 bases lining up with TRBD2. CDR3 length equals 16 residues. Germline-derived CDR1 and CDR2 are MDHEN and SYDVKM. V lost 5 bases, J lost 7 bases, and 9 bases stayed unmatched.

The genes are TRBV6-5 and TRBJ2-5, with TRBD2 identical over 15 bases. V was pared by 6 bases and J by 4 bases, with 9 bases of the junction left unmatched. The CDR3 totals 17 residues. The germline V gene encodes CDR1 MNHEY and CDR2 SVGAGI. The DNA for the CDR3 is TGTGCCAGCAGCCCAGGGACTAGCGGGAGGAGGGCAGAGACCCAGTACTTC. Amino acid sequence: CASSPGTSGRRAETQYF.

This clonotype showed up many times. This chain links TRBV7-9 with TRBJ1-4, with 7 bases fitting TRBD1. Per germline, CDR1 SEHNR and CDR2 FQNEAQ (reference sequence). The CDR3 is 15 amino acids. Trimming removed 3 bases from V and 0 bases from J; junction bases left unmatched: 1. The CDR3 here is CASSLQGATNEKLFF. The CDR3 DNA follows: TGTGCCAGCAGCTTGCAGGGGGCAACTAATGAAAAACTGTTTTTT. The full variable domain, its missing parts supplied by reference TRBV7-9 and TRBJ1-4, is DTGVSQNPRHKITKRGQNVTFRCDPISEHNRLYWYRQTLGQGPEFLTYFQNEAQLEKSRLLSDRFSAERPKGSFSTLEIQRTEQGDSAMYLCASSLQGATNEKLFFGSGTQLSVL.

This clonotype occurred many times. This chain connects TRBV4-1 to TRBJ2-1; 7 nucleotides line up with TRBD2. Trimming removed 0 bases from V and 9 bases from J; junction bases left unmatched: 8. Per germline, CDR1 MGHRA and CDR2 YSYEKL. This CDR3 comprises 15 residues. The CDR3: CASSQEAAGLIEQFF. Here the CDR3 DNA reads TGCGCCAGCAGCCAAGAGGCAGCGGGACTTATTGAGCAGTTCTTC.

The chain has TRBV5-3 and TRBJ2-7; weak D call: TRBD2 (5 bases). TRBV5-3 falls under the ORF class, with uncertain function. This CDR3 has 14 amino acids. V shed 8 bases and J shed 0 bases, with 15 bases lying between them. CDR3 residues: CASSPPGSSYEQYF. DNA for the CDR3: TGTGCCAGCAGCCCCCCGGGGAGCTCCTACGAGCAGTACTTC.

This clonotype was recorded many times. The chain has TRBV29-1 and TRBJ2-2; D remains unclear. The CDR3 has 14 residues. V was trimmed by 5 bases and J by 3 bases, leaving 13 bases between them. Germline values: CDR1 SQVTM, CDR2 ANQGSEA. CDR3 bases: TGCAGCGTTCCCAGCGAAGGGTACACCGGGGAGCTGTTTTTT. This codes for CSVPSEGYTGELFF.

This clonotype appeared many times. V is TRBV4-1 and J is TRBJ2-3; D tentatively fits TRBD1 or TRBD2 (5 bases each). From germline, CDR1 is MGHRA and CDR2 YSYEKL. Trimming removed 1 base from V and 3 bases from J, with 11 bases in between. The CDR3 length is 15 residues. In DNA form, the CDR3 reads TGCGCCAGCAGCCAAGGGGGCGAGGGGACAGATACGCAGTATTTT. Protein: CASSQGGEGTDTQYF.

This clonotype was detected ten times or more. The chain carries TRBV5-5 and TRBJ1-2, with D unresolved. CDR1 and CDR2 from the germline V gene are SGHKS and YYEKEE (reference sequence). The CDR3 consists of 14 residues. The V end lost 0 bases, the J end lost 3 bases, and 9 bases lay between the germline ends. CDR3: CASSLGGTDYGYTF. In DNA, the CDR3 is TGTGCCAGCAGCTTGGGGGGAACGGACTATGGCTACACCTTC.

This clonotype was observed at least ten times. The CDR3 bases are TGCGCCAGCAGCCGAACGGGAGGGGACCGAAGTGAAAAACTGTTTTTT. Its protein product is CASSRTGGDRSEKLFF. The V and J genes are TRBV4-1 and TRBJ1-4; TRBD1 is a possible D gene (5 bases). The CDR3 extends over 16 amino acids. V dropped 4 bases and J dropped 7 bases, with 19 bases sitting between them. Germline V gene lookup returns CDR1 MGHRA and CDR2 YSYEKL.

V usage is TRBV28 and J usage is TRBJ2-3; 7 nucleotides line up with TRBD2. J was trimmed by 0 bases and V by 8 bases; bases with no gene match: 11. CDR3 length: 16 residues. Germline V gives CDR1 MDHEN, CDR2 SYDVKM. The CDR3 reads CASLDEREFSTDTQYF. CDR3 DNA sequence: TGTGCCAGCCTTGACGAGCGGGAATTCAGCACAGATACGCAGTATTTT. Drawing the rest from reference TRBV28 and TRBJ2-3, the complete variable domain is DVKVTQSSRYLVKRTGEKVFLECVQDMDHENMFWYRQDPGLGLRLIYFSYDVKMKEKGDIPEGYSVSREKKERFSLILESASTNQTSMYLCASLDEREFSTDTQYFGPGTRLTVL.

This clonotype was counted at least ten times. The rearrangement joins TRBV29-1 to TRBJ1-1, with D possibly TRBD1 on 5 matching bases. V lost 5 bases, J lost 3 bases, and 13 bases lay in between. From germline, CDR1 is SQVTM and CDR2 ANQGSEA. This CDR3 is built from 13 residues. CDR3 coding DNA: TGCAGCGTTTCCGACAGTTGGGACACTGAAGCTTTCTTT. This sequence encodes CSVSDSWDTEAFF. The variable domain in full, completed from reference TRBV29-1 and TRBJ1-1, reads SAVISQKPSRDICQRGTSLTIQCQVDSQVTMMFWYRQQPGQSLTLIATANQGSEATYESGFVIDKFPISRPNLTFSTLTVSNMSPEDSSIYLCSVSDSWDTEAFFGQGTRLTVV.

In regard to this clonotype: It is likely a read error: a sequence one base away is far more abundant. CDR3 sequence: CSVYGISRYNEQYF. The CDR3 DNA reads TGCAGCGTTTATGGGATTTCGCGCTACAATGAGCAGTACTTC. The rearrangement joins TRBV29-1 to TRBJ2-7; the D is unclear. Trimming stripped 5 bases from V and 7 bases from J, with 21 bases between. Looked up from germline, CDR1 is SQVTM and CDR2 is ANQGSEA. The CDR3 totals 14 residues.

The sample holds many counts of this clonotype. V gene TRBV5-7 combines with J gene TRBJ2-4; 10 bases fit TRBD2. Being an ORF, TRBV5-7 has a function that is uncertain. The CDR3 is made up of 17 amino acids. V lost 1 base and J lost 1; bases outside the gene matches: 5. CDR3 sequence (DNA): TGTGCCAGCAGCTTGAAGCTAGCGGGAGTGGCCAAAAACATTCAGTACTTC. Its protein is CASSLKLAGVAKNIQYF.

This clonotype was recorded at least ten times. This rearrangement joins TRBV28 to TRBJ2-7, with 7 bases aligning to TRBD2. Germline loops: CDR1 MDHEN, CDR2 SYDVKM. V gave up 6 bases and J gave up 1 base; unmatched junction bases: 6. This CDR3 has 14 amino acids. The CDR3 nucleotides are TGTGCCAGCAGCGTTGGCGGGGGTTCCTACGAGCAGTACTTC. It is translated as CASSVGGGSYEQYF. Full variable domain (missing parts from reference TRBV28 and TRBJ2-7): DVKVTQSSRYLVKRTGEKVFLECVQDMDHENMFWYRQDPGLGLRLIYFSYDVKMKEKGDIPEGYSVSREKKERFSLILESASTNQTSMYLCASSVGGGSYEQYFGPGTRLTVT.

This clonotype was counted ten times or more. The chain links TRBV6-2 or TRBV6-3 to TRBJ2-2, with D perhaps matching TRBD1 (5 bases). V was cut by 6 bases and J by 1 base, with 9 bases left in between. Germline CDR1 and CDR2: MNHEY and SVGEGT. The CDR3 length is 14 residues. CDR3 sequence reads: CASRDTGNTGELFF. The CDR3 DNA sequence: TGTGCCAGCAGAGACACAGGGAACACCGGGGAGCTGTTTTTT.

There are many counts of this clonotype. The rearrangement uses TRBV28 and TRBJ2-1, with D maybe TRBD2 (5 bases). The CDR3 sequence is 12 residues long. Trimming pared 7 bases from V and 4 bases from J, leaving 8 bases between. The V gene's germline CDR1 is MDHEN and CDR2 SYDVKM. The DNA for the CDR3 is TGTGCCAGCACTGGACTGTACAATGAGCAGTTCTTC. Amino acids: CASTGLYNEQFF.

Many counts were recorded for this clonotype. The chain has TRBV30 and TRBJ2-3, with 10 bases matching TRBD2. CDR3 length: 14 residues. Germline CDR1 is GTSNPN and CDR2 is SVGIG (reference sequence). V shed 3 bases, J shed 3 bases, and the junction held 3 bases outside the gene matches. The CDR3 spells CAWRGLAETDTQYF. The DNA of the CDR3 is TGTGCCTGGAGAGGACTAGCGGAAACAGATACGCAGTATTTT.